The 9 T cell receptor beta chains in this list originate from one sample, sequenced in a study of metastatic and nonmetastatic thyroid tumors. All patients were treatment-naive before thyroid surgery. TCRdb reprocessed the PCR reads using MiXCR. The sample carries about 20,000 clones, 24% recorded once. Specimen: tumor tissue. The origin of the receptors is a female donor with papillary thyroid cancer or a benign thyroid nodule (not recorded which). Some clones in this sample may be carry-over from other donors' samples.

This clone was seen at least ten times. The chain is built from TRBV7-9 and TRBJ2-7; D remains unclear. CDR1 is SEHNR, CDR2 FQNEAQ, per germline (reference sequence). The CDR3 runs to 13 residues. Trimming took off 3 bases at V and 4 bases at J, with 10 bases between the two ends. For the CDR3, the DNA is TGTGCCAGCAGCTTGATTTCGACTTACGAGCAGTACTTC. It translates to CASSLISTYEQYF. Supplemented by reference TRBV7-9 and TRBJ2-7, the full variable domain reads DTGVSQNPRHKITKRGQNVTFRCDPISEHNRLYWYRQTLGQGPEFLTYFQNEAQLEKSRLLSDRFSAERPKGSFSTLEIQRTEQGDSAMYLCASSLISTYEQYFGPGTRLTVT.

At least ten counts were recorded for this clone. The CDR3, as DNA: TGTGCCAGCACCGAATGGTCCTTAGCCAAAAACATTCAGTACTTC. Its protein is CASTEWSLAKNIQYF. The rearrangement links TRBV6-1 to TRBJ2-4; the D is unclear. Trimming pared 7 bases from V and 0 bases from J, leaving 13 bases between. The germline CDR1 and CDR2 sequences are MNHNS and SASEGT. CDR3 length: 15 residues.

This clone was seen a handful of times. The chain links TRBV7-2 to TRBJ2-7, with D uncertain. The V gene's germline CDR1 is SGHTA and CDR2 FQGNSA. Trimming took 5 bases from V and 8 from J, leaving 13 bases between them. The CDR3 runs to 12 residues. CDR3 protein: CASSLVGAQQYF. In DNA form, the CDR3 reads TGTGCCAGCAGCCTCGTCGGTGCCCAGCAGTACTTC.

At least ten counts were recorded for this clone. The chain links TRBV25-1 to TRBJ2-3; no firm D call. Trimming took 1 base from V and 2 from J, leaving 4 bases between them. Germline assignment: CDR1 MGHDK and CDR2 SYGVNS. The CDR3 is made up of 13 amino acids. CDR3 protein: CASSESPTDTQYF. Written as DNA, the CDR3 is TGTGCCAGCAGTGAATCCCCCACAGATACGCAGTATTTT.

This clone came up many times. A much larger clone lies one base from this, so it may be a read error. The CDR3 nucleotides are TGTGCCAGCAGCTTAAGGGATTTTGGCTATGGCTACGCCTTC. This encodes CASSLRDFGYGYAF. V and J are TRBV6-1 and TRBJ1-2; D is ambiguous. Germline lookup yields CDR1 MNHNS and CDR2 SASEGT. This CDR3 region has 14 residues.

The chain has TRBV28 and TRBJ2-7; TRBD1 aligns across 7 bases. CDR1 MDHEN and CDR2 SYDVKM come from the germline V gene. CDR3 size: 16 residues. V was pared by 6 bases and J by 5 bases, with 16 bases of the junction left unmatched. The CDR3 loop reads CASSPSKTGLYNEQYF. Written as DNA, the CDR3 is TGTGCCAGCAGCCCCTCCAAGACAGGGCTGTACAACGAGCAGTACTTC.

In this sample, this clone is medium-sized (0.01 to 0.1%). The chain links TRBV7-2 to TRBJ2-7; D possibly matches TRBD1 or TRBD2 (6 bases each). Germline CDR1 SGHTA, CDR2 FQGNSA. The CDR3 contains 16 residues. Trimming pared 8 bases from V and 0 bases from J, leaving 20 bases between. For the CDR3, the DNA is TGTGCCAGCCACACGAGGGGCGGGACAAGCTCCTACGAGCAGTACTTC. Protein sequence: CASHTRGGTSSYEQYF.

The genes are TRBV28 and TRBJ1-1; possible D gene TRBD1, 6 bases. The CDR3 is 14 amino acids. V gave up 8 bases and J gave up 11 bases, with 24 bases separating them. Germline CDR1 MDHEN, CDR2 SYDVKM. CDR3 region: CASWTPGHNTYAFF. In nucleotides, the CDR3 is TGTGCCAGCTGGACCCCGGGACATAACACTTATGCTTTCTTT.

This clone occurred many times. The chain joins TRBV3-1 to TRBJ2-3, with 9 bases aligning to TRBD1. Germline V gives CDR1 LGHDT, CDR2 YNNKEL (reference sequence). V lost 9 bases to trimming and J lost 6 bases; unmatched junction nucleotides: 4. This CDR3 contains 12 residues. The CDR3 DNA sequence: TGTGCCAGTACTGGACAGGGGGATACGCAGTATTTT. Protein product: CASTGQGDTQYF.